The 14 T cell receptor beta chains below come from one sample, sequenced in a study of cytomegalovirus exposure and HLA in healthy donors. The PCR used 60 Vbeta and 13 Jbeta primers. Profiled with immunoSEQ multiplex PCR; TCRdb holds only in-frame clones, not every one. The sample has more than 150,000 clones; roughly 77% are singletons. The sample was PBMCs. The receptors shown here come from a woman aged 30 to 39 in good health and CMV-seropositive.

CDR3 loop: CASSLGGGRGPTDTQYF. The CDR3 DNA reads as TGTGCCAGCAGCTTGGGCGGCGGGCGGGGGCCCACAGATACGCAGTATTTT. The V call is TRBV5-5, the J call TRBJ2-3; tentative D call: TRBD2 (7 bases). V gave up 0 bases and J gave up 2 bases, with 16 bases separating them. Germline V gene lookup returns CDR1 SGHKS and CDR2 YYEKEE (reference sequence). The CDR3 consists of 17 residues. The full variable domain, in which reference TRBV5-5 and TRBJ2-3 provide the parts outside the CDR3, is DAGVTQSPTHLIKTRGQQVTLRCSPISGHKSVSWYQQVLGQGPQFIFQYYEKEERGRGNFPDRFSARQFPNYSSELNVNALLLGDSALYLCASSLGGGRGPTDTQYFGPGTRLTVL.

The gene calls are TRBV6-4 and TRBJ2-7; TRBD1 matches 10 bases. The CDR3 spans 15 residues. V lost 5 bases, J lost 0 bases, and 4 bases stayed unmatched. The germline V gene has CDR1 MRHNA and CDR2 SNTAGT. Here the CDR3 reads CASSPGQGSSYEQYF. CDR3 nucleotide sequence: TGTGCCAGCAGTCCGGGACAGGGGAGCTCCTACGAGCAGTACTTC.

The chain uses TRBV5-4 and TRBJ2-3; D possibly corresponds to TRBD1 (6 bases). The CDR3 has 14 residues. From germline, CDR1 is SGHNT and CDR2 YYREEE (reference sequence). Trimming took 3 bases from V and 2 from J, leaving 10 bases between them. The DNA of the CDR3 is TGTGCCAGCAGCTCACAGGGTTCCACAGATACGCAGTATTTT. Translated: CASSSQGSTDTQYF.

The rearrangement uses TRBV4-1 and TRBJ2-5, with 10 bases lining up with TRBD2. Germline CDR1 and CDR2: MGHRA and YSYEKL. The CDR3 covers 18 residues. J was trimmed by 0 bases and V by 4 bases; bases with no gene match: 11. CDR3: CASSLRRASGGHQETQYF. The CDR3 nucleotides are TGCGCCAGCAGCCTAAGGAGGGCTAGCGGGGGCCACCAAGAGACCCAGTACTTC.

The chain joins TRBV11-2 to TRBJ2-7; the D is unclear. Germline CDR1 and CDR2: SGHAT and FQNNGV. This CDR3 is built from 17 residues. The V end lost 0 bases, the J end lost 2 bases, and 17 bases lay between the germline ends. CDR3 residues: CASSLEPQDTLTYEQYF. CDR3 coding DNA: TGTGCCAGCAGCTTAGAACCCCAGGATACCCTCACCTACGAGCAGTACTTC.

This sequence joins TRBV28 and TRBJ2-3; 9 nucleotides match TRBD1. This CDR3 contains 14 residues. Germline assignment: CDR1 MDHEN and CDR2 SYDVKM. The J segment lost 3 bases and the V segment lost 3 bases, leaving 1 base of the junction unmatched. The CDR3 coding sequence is TGTGCCAGCAGTTTGGACAGGGGTACAGATACGCAGTATTTT. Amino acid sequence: CASSLDRGTDTQYF.

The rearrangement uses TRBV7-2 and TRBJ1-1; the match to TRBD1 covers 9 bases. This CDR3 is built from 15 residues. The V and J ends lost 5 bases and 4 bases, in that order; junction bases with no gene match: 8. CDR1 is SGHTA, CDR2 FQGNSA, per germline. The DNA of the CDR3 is TGTGCCAGCAGCGGACACAGGGGGCGCGGCACTGAAGCTTTCTTT. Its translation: CASSGHRGRGTEAFF.

CDR3 residues: CASSFRGRSDIQYF. CDR3 DNA sequence: TGTGCCAGCAGTTTCAGGGGGCGCAGCGACATTCAGTACTTC. The V call is TRBV27, the J call TRBJ2-4, with 8 bases aligning to TRBD1. The junction had 6 bases not matched to a gene; V was cut back by 3 bases and J by 8 bases. The germline gives CDR1 MNHEY, CDR2 SMNVEV (reference sequence). CDR3 length equals 14 residues.

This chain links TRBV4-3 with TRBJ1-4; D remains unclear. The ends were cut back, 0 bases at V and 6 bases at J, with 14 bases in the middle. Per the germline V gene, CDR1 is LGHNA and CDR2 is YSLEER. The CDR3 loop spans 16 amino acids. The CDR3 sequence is CASSQDRGLRDEKLFF. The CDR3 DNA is TGCGCCAGCAGCCAAGATCGAGGCCTGAGGGATGAAAAACTGTTTTTT.

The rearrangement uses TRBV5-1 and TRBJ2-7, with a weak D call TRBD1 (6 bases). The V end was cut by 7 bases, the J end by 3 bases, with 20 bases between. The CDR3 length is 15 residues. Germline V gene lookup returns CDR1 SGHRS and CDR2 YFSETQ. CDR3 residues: CASGGRDGGVYEQYF. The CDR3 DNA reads TGCGCCAGCGGGGGCCGGGACGGAGGTGTCTACGAGCAGTACTTC. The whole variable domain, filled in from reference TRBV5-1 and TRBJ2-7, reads KAGVTQTPRYLIKTRGQQVTLSCSPISGHRSVSWYQQTPGQGLQFLFEYFSETQRNKGNFPGRFSGRQFSNSRSEMNVSTLELGDSALYLCASGGRDGGVYEQYFGPGTRLTVT.

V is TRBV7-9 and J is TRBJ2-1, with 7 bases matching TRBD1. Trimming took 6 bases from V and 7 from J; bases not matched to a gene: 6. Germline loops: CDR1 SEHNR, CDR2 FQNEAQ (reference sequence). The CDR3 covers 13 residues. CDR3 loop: CASRLTGWNEQFF. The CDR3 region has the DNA TGTGCCAGCAGGCTGACAGGGTGGAATGAGCAGTTCTTC.

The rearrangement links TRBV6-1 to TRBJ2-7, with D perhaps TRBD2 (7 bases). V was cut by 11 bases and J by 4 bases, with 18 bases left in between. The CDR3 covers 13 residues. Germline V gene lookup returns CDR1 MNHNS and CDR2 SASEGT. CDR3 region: CAGGAGARYEQYF. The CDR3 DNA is TGTGCCGGGGGGGCAGGGGCGAGGTACGAGCAGTACTTC.

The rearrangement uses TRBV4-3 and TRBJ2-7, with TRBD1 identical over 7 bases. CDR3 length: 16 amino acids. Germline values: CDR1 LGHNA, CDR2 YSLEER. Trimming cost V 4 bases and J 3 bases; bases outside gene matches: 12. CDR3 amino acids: CASSPFLDRANYEQYF. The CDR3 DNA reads TGCGCCAGCAGCCCCTTCCTTGACAGGGCTAACTACGAGCAGTACTTC.

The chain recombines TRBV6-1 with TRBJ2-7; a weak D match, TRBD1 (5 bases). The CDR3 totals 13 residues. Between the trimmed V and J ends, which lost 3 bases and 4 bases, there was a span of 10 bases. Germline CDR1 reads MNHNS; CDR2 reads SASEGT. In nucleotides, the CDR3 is TGTGCCAGCAGTGATTACCAGGGTTACGAGCAGTACTTC. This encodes CASSDYQGYEQYF.